The 25 T cell receptor beta chains below all came from one sample that was sequenced in a study of blood T cell dynamics during melanoma immunotherapy. Regarding time point: week 3, after first cycle of checkpoint inhibitor. Profiled with immunoSEQ multiplex PCR; TCRdb holds only in-frame clones, not every one. The sample shows 8,500 to 11,000 clones, roughly nine tenths of them seen only once. Sequences were derived from blood, sampled from a patient treated with checkpoint blockade. Every receptor here comes from a human donor with melanoma.

V gene TRBV6-1 combines with J gene TRBJ1-2, with D perhaps TRBD1 (6 bases). This CDR3 has 15 residues. Germline V gene sequence: CDR1 MNHNS, CDR2 SASEGT. Trimming removed 2 bases at V and 6 bases at J, with 16 bases between. CDR3 protein: CASSENRSGANGYTF. CDR3 DNA sequence: TGTGCCAGCAGTGAAAATCGATCAGGGGCCAATGGCTACACCTTC.

The genes are TRBV9 and TRBJ2-3; D is uncertain. V lost 4 bases, J lost 3 bases, and 12 bases lay in between. CDR1 and CDR2 from the germline V gene are SGDLS and YYNGEE. The CDR3 runs 14 residues. CDR3 coding DNA: TGTGCCAGCAGCCCGGCCGGGTTTACAGATACGCAGTATTTT. Its translation: CASSPAGFTDTQYF.

This clone was recorded only once. This rearrangement joins TRBV27 to TRBJ2-3; D remains ambiguous. The CDR3 contains 16 residues. Germline loops: CDR1 MNHEY, CDR2 SMNVEV (reference sequence). V was shortened by 6 bases and J by 1 base, with 17 bases between the two germline ends. CDR3 protein: CASRPAGELGTDTQYF. CDR3 bases: TGTGCCAGCAGACCCGCCGGAGAATTGGGCACAGATACGCAGTATTTT.

The chain uses TRBV4-1 and TRBJ2-1; TRBD2 matches at 9 bases. CDR1 and CDR2 (germline): MGHRA, YSYEKL. V lost 2 bases to trimming and J lost 0 bases; unmatched junction nucleotides: 14. The CDR3 runs 20 residues. The CDR3 protein is CASSQTPGLASRSSYNEQFF. The DNA for the CDR3 is TGCGCCAGCAGCCAAACCCCGGGACTAGCTTCCCGGAGCTCCTACAATGAGCAGTTCTTC.

The chain employs TRBV7-2 and TRBJ1-2, with a weak D call TRBD1 (6 bases). Looked up from germline, CDR1 is SGHTA and CDR2 is FQGNSA. The CDR3 contains 16 residues. V lost 5 bases and J lost 1, with 17 bases in between. This chain's CDR3 is CASSPLGGAINYGYTF. DNA of the CDR3: TGTGCCAGCAGCCCTCTCGGGGGGGCGATTAACTATGGCTACACCTTC. Supplemented by reference TRBV7-2 and TRBJ1-2, the full variable domain reads GAGVSQSPSNKVTEKGKDVELRCDPISGHTALYWYRQSLGQGLEFLIYFQGNSAPDKSGLPSDRFSAERTGGSVSTLTIQRTQQEDSAVYLCASSPLGGAINYGYTFGSGTRLTVV.

The rearrangement uses TRBV14 and TRBJ1-5; D is uncertain. V was cut by 1 base and J by 3 bases, with 10 bases left in between. Germline assignment: CDR1 SGHDN and CDR2 FVKESK. The CDR3 is made up of 15 amino acids. Written as DNA, the CDR3 is TGTGCCAGCAGCCAAGGGGCGTATCCCAATCAGCCCCAGCATTTT. It codes for CASSQGAYPNQPQHF.

The chain has TRBV9 and TRBJ1-5; TRBD1 agrees at 7 bases. This CDR3 region has 15 residues. The junction had 8 bases not matched to a gene; V was cut back by 4 bases and J by 4 bases. The germline V gene encodes CDR1 SGDLS and CDR2 YYNGEE. CDR3: CASSSGTDVNQPQHF. The CDR3 DNA reads TGTGCCAGCAGCTCCGGGACAGATGTAAATCAGCCCCAGCATTTT.

This clone appeared once. The genes are TRBV29-1 and TRBJ2-1; maybe TRBD2 (5 bases). Trimming stripped 7 bases from V and 4 bases from J, with 8 bases between. CDR1 and CDR2 (germline): SQVTM, ANQGSEA. The CDR3 is made up of 11 amino acids. This CDR3 is CSGRIYNEQFF. CDR3 bases: TGCAGCGGGAGGATTTACAATGAGCAGTTCTTC.

V gene TRBV19 combines with J gene TRBJ2-1; 10 bases map to TRBD1. V shed 3 bases, J shed 5 bases, and the junction held 7 bases outside the gene matches. The CDR3 spans 16 residues. The germline V gene has CDR1 LNHDA and CDR2 SQIVND (reference sequence). Here the CDR3 reads CASSIPGQGLDNEQFF. CDR3 coding DNA: TGTGCCAGTAGTATTCCGGGACAGGGGTTGGACAATGAGCAGTTCTTC.

The V and J genes are TRBV10-3 and TRBJ2-4, with 7 positions matching TRBD2. This CDR3 contains 14 residues. CDR1 is ENHRY, CDR2 SYGVKD, per germline. V lost 5 bases to trimming and J lost 6 bases; unmatched junction nucleotides: 7. DNA for the CDR3: TGTGCCATCAGTTCCCTAAGCGGGGCAAACATTCAGTACTTC. Its protein product is CAISSLSGANIQYF.

This chain connects TRBV15 to TRBJ2-5, with no clear D. This CDR3 has 15 residues. Per the germline V gene, CDR1 is LNHNV and CDR2 is YYDKDF (reference sequence). Trimming took off 4 bases at V and 2 bases at J, with 14 bases between the two ends. CDR3 nucleotide sequence: TGTGCCACCAGCAAGGTTCGGGTTGTTCAAGAGACCCAGTACTTC. As protein: CATSKVRVVQETQYF. The entire variable domain, with the rest obtained from reference TRBV15 and TRBJ2-5, is as follows: DAMVIQNPRYQVTQFGKPVTLSCSQTLNHNVMYWYQQKSSQAPKLLFHYYDKDFNNEADTPDNFQSRRPNTSFCFLDIRSPGLGDTAMYLCATSKVRVVQETQYFGPGTRLLVL.

The V call is TRBV6-5, the J call TRBJ1-2; 7 bases are a match to TRBD1. The junction had 4 bases not matched to a gene; V was cut back by 2 bases and J by 4 bases. Germline V lookup: CDR1 MNHEY, CDR2 SVGAGI. The CDR3 loop spans 14 amino acids. The CDR3 sequence is CASSYVAGGYGYTF. The CDR3 DNA is TGTGCCAGCAGTTACGTCGCAGGGGGCTATGGCTACACCTTC.

V and J are TRBV12-5 and TRBJ2-3; D is uncertain. Trimming left V 1 base short and J 1 base short, with 3 bases between. The CDR3 is 13 amino acids. The germline CDR1 and CDR2 sequences are LGHNT and FRNRAP. The CDR3 DNA sequence: TGTGCTAGTGGTTTGGCCCGCACAGATACGCAGTATTTT. It encodes CASGLARTDTQYF.

This clone appeared a few times. This chain connects TRBV29-1 to TRBJ1-1, with D unresolved. The CDR3 is 11 residues long. CDR1 is SQVTM, CDR2 ANQGSEA, per germline. Trimming stripped 3 bases from V and 5 bases from J, with 7 bases between. The CDR3 region has the DNA TGCAGCGTTGATGCTTTTACTGAAGCTTTCTTT. Amino acids: CSVDAFTEAFF.

This clone was found a few times. The chain employs TRBV5-8 and TRBJ2-1; 7 nucleotides line up with TRBD2. This CDR3 region has 16 residues. Unmatched junction bases numbered 12, after V lost 1 base and J lost 8 bases. Looked up from germline, CDR1 is SGHTS and CDR2 is YDEGEE. In DNA, the CDR3 is TGTGCCAGCAGCTTGAGGGGTAGCGGGCGCACTCATGAGCAGTTCTTC. Protein sequence: CASSLRGSGRTHEQFF.

The V call is TRBV13, the J call TRBJ2-6; D possibly corresponds to TRBD2 (5 bases). Germline assignment: CDR1 PRHDT and CDR2 FYEKMQ (reference sequence). The ends were cut back, 2 bases at V and 2 bases at J, with 16 bases in the middle. The CDR3 length is 18 residues. In DNA form, the CDR3 reads TGTGCCAGCAGCTTATATTGGCTGAGGAGGACTGGGGCCAACGTCCTGACTTTC. As protein: CASSLYWLRRTGANVLTF.

The chain recombines TRBV9 with TRBJ1-4; D is possibly TRBD1 (5 bases). In germline, CDR1 is SGDLS, CDR2 YYNGEE. Between the trimmed V and J ends, which lost 4 bases and 9 bases, there was a span of 25 bases. This CDR3 has 17 residues. The CDR3 DNA is TGTGCCAGCAGCAACAGCCCGGGACGGCAGGAGGACAAAAAACTGTTTTTT. It is translated as CASSNSPGRQEDKKLFF.

The table lists this clone with a few counts. The chain has TRBV28 and TRBJ1-2, with 7 bases fitting TRBD1. CDR1 is MDHEN and CDR2 is SYDVKM in the germline V gene. The CDR3 extends over 14 amino acids. V was clipped by 1 base and J by 5 bases; unmatched bases: 4. CDR3 amino acids: CASSLSGTAYGYTF. In DNA form, the CDR3 reads TGTGCCAGCAGTTTATCGGGGACAGCGTATGGCTACACCTTC.

The chain has TRBV7-9 and TRBJ1-5; no clear D gene. Germline V gene lookup returns CDR1 SEHNR and CDR2 FQNEAQ (reference sequence). V lost 4 bases and J lost 1, with 8 bases in between. The CDR3 sequence is 14 residues long. CDR3 nucleotides: TGTGCCAGCAGCTCTCAGGTCAGCAATCAGCCCCAGCATTTT. This encodes CASSSQVSNQPQHF.

The chain has TRBV19 and TRBJ2-7; D possibly matches TRBD1 or TRBD2 (5 bases each). This CDR3 region has 14 residues. V gave up 4 bases and J gave up 2 bases, with 12 bases separating them. Germline lookup yields CDR1 LNHDA and CDR2 SQIVND (reference sequence). The CDR3 nucleotides read TGTGCCAGTAGTAGGGGAGACAGAGCCTACGAGCAGTACTTC. This encodes CASSRGDRAYEQYF.

This chain uses TRBV5-1 with TRBJ1-1; D gene ambiguous. V was cut by 5 bases and J by 0 bases, with 17 bases left in between. CDR1 is SGHRS, CDR2 YFSETQ, per germline. This CDR3 is 16 amino acids long. In nucleotides, the CDR3 is TGCGCCAGCAGGCCAGACCGATCTAGTCTGAACACTGAAGCTTTCTTT. Its protein product is CASRPDRSSLNTEAFF. Drawing the rest from reference TRBV5-1 and TRBJ1-1, the complete variable domain is KAGVTQTPRYLIKTRGQQVTLSCSPISGHRSVSWYQQTPGQGLQFLFEYFSETQRNKGNFPGRFSGRQFSNSRSEMNVSTLELGDSALYLCASRPDRSSLNTEAFFGQGTRLTVV.

This rearrangement joins TRBV6-5 to TRBJ2-7, with D possibly TRBD1 on 6 matching bases. The CDR3 runs 11 residues. V lost 6 bases, J lost 3 bases, and 6 bases lay in between. The V gene's germline CDR1 is MNHEY and CDR2 SVGAGI. The CDR3 reads CASRQGYEQYF. CDR3 bases: TGTGCCAGCAGACAGGGCTACGAGCAGTACTTC.

The chain couples TRBV18 to TRBJ1-3, with D unclear. There are 16 residues in the CDR3. V dropped 4 bases and J dropped 0 bases, with 13 bases sitting between them. The germline V gene encodes CDR1 KGHSH and CDR2 LQKENI. In nucleotides, the CDR3 is TGTGCCAGCTCACAAGCTCACCCGGACTCTGGAAACACCATATATTTT. Translation gives CASSQAHPDSGNTIYF.

The chain uses TRBV5-4 and TRBJ2-7; D may correspond to TRBD1 or TRBD2 (7 bases each). Germline values: CDR1 SGHNT, CDR2 YYREEE (reference sequence). The CDR3 is 16 amino acids. Trimming removed 4 bases from V and 7 bases from J, with 24 bases in between. The CDR3 nucleotides are TGTGCCAGCAGCCCGAGACAGGGAGGGGCATTAGGGGAGCAGTACTTC. Encoded protein: CASSPRQGGALGEQYF.

This chain links TRBV11-3 with TRBJ1-6; the D is unclear. CDR1 and CDR2 (germline): SGHNT, YENEEA. The CDR3 spans 13 residues. The V end was cut by 3 bases, the J end by 10 bases, with 10 bases between. The CDR3 coding sequence is TGTGCCAGCAGCTTCTTTTCGGACTCACCCCTCCACTTT. It specifies CASSFFSDSPLHF.